Listed below are T cell receptor beta chains from one sample, sequenced in a study of T cell repertoires in aging, cancer and after chemotherapy. TCRdb passed the multiplex PCR reads through MiXCR, listing each CDR3 protein once. There are just under 6,500 distinct CDR3 sequences in the sample; roughly 35% occur only once, and roughly 40% lies in the top ten. Sequencing was done on a sample of blood. The receptors were sampled from a human donor in good health. Each CDR3 is given with its conserved first and last residue. A D gene is named only where the DNA matches it firmly. Not every row has a clone size; where given, it reads once, few, many or a size class.

j_call	cdr3_length	v_call	clone_size	d_call	cdr3_nt	cdr3_aa
TRBJ1-1	15	TRBV6-1	few	-	TGTGCCAGCATTCGGGTACCGAAACCGAACACTGAAGCTTTCTTT	CASIRVPKPNTEAFF
TRBJ2-7	13	TRBV6-2/TRBV6-3	-	-	TGTGCCAGCAGTACCCCTTTGGTAAACGAGCAGTACTTC	CASSTPLVNEQYF
TRBJ2-1	14	TRBV10-3	-	TRBD1	TGTGCCATCAGTGATAGACAGGGCGCAAATGAGCAGTTCTTC	CAISDRQGANEQFF
TRBJ2-3	16	TRBV5-6	few	-	TGTGCCAGCAGCTTGGGGGGAGGGGGCCGCACAGATACGCAGTATTTT	CASSLGGGGRTDTQYF
TRBJ2-2	18	TRBV11-3	-	TRBD1	TGTGCCAGCAGCCAATCTGTTTCGTGGACAGGGAACACCGGGGAGCTGTTTTTT	CASSQSVSWTGNTGELFF
TRBJ2-1	15	TRBV30	-	-	TGTGCCTGGAGTCCCGTGAGGGCGGGCTATGCTGAGCAGTTCTTC	CAWSPVRAGYAEQFF
TRBJ2-5	14	TRBV6-1	few	-	TGTGCCAGCAGTGAAGTGGGTAGATCCGAGACCCAGTACTTC	CASSEVGRSETQYF
TRBJ2-2	11	TRBV30	-	-	TGTGCCTGGAGCTTTACCGGGGAGCTGTTTTTT	CAWSFTGELFF
TRBJ1-4	15	TRBV6-5	-	TRBD1	TGTGCCAGCAGTTCTTTCGGGACAGGGAATGAAAAACTGTTTTTT	CASSSFGTGNEKLFF
TRBJ2-5	16	TRBV6-1	few	-	TGTGCCAGCAGTGAAGGGGTAGGGGGAGGGCAAGAGACCCAGTACTTC	CASSEGVGGGQETQYF
TRBJ2-7	15	TRBV6-2/TRBV6-3	-	TRBD2	TGTGCCAGCAGCCGGGGACTAGCAGACCTCTACGAGCAGTACTTC	CASSRGLADLYEQYF
TRBJ2-2	16	TRBV5-4	large	TRBD2	TGTGCCAGCAGCATACCGACTAGCGGAAACACCGGGGAGCTGTTTTTT	CASSIPTSGNTGELFF
TRBJ2-1	14	TRBV6-2/TRBV6-3	-	TRBD2	TGTGCCAGCAGTTCCCCTTTGGGGGGGGATGAGAAGTTCTTC	CASSSPLGGDEKFF
TRBJ1-5	13	TRBV6-5	-	-	TGTGCCAGCAGTGGAGAGGTGGGCCAGCCCCAGCATTTT	CASSGEVGQPQHF
TRBJ1-2	19	TRBV6-2/TRBV6-3	-	-	TGTGCCAGCAGTGAAGTAGTCCCACCGACACCTCTCTTTAACTATGGCTACACCTTC	CASSEVVPPTPLFNYGYTF
TRBJ2-6	20	TRBV10-3	-	TRBD1	TGTGCCATCAGTGACCCCCCCAGGACAGGGGGACCGAGCAGGGCCAACGTCCTGACTTTC	CAISDPPRTGGPSRANVLTF
TRBJ2-1	17	TRBV27	-	TRBD2	TGTGTTAGCAGTTCCTCCGGGACTAGCGGAGCCCGTCCCCAGCAGTTCTTC	CVSSSSGTSGARPQQFF
TRBJ2-7	15	TRBV27	few	-	TGTGCCAGCAAACCTTCCGGGCGAGGCCCCTACGAGCAGTACTTC	CASKPSGRGPYEQYF
TRBJ1-5	13	TRBV19	-	-	TGTGCCAGTAAAGGGGCTGGGAATCAGCCCCAGCATTTT	CASKGAGNQPQHF
TRBJ1-6	16	TRBV4-3	few	TRBD1	TGCGCCAGCAGCCAGTCCCAGGGGGCATTTAATTCACCCCTCCACTTT	CASSQSQGAFNSPLHF
TRBJ1-2	15	TRBV6-5	few	TRBD1	TGTGCCAGCAGTTCCGCCCAACAGGGGCCCTATGGCTACACCTTC	CASSSAQQGPYGYTF
TRBJ1-5	15	TRBV27	few	TRBD1	TGTGCCAGCAGCCTGGGACAGGGGGTCAATCAGCCCCAGCATTTT	CASSLGQGVNQPQHF
TRBJ2-3	15	TRBV6-2/TRBV6-3	-	TRBD2	TGTGCCAGCACCCCGGGGGGGGAACCCAGGGATACGCAGTATTTT	CASTPGGEPRDTQYF
TRBJ2-1	15	TRBV27	-	TRBD2	TGTGCCAGCAGTAGGGGGACTAGCGGGTACAATGAGCAGTTCTTC	CASSRGTSGYNEQFF
TRBJ1-3	13	TRBV6-1	-	-	TGTGCCAGCAGTGGGGGGGCGGAAAACACCATATATTTT	CASSGGAENTIYF
TRBJ2-3	15	TRBV5-1	-	-	TGCGCCAGCAGCGCGGGGGTAAGGGGGACAGATACGCAGTATTTT	CASSAGVRGTDTQYF
TRBJ1-1	12	TRBV6-1	-	-	TGTGCCAGCAGTGGAAGAGGCACTGAAGCTTTCTTT	CASSGRGTEAFF
TRBJ1-1	16	TRBV18	-	-	TGTGCCAGCTCACCGATACACGGGACACCAAACACTGAAGCTTTCTTT	CASSPIHGTPNTEAFF
TRBJ1-2	15	TRBV6-5	few	TRBD1	TGTGCCAGCAGTTACCCGGGGACAGGGGCTTATGGCTACACCTTC	CASSYPGTGAYGYTF
TRBJ1-1	14	TRBV27	once	-	TGTGCCAGCAGTATTTCTGCCGCTGGGACTGAAGCTTTCTTT	CASSISAAGTEAFF
TRBJ2-5	16	TRBV11-1	few	-	TGTGCCAGCAGCCTGCTGGGCGGAGCGTCAGAAGAGACCCAGTACTTC	CASSLLGGASEETQYF
TRBJ1-3	13	TRBV19	few	-	TGTGCCAGCCGGGAGGGGGCTGGAAACACCATATATTTT	CASREGAGNTIYF
TRBJ2-6	16	TRBV6-2/TRBV6-3	medium-sized	TRBD1	TGTGCCAGCAGTCGCGGACAGGAATCTGGGGCCAACGTCCTGACTTTC	CASSRGQESGANVLTF
TRBJ1-5	16	TRBV27	-	TRBD1	TGTGCCAGCAGTTTAAGGGGAGCAGGGGGAAGCCAGCCCCAGCATTTT	CASSLRGAGGSQPQHF
TRBJ1-2	13	TRBV29-1	medium-sized	-	TGCAGCGTGGTAGACCGGGAAGACTATGGCTACACCTTC	CSVVDREDYGYTF
TRBJ2-5	14	TRBV11-3	-	TRBD2	TGTGCCAGCAGCCCCCGGACTAGCGTGGGGTTCCAGTACTTC	CASSPRTSVGFQYF
TRBJ2-7	14	TRBV12-3/TRBV12-4	-	-	TGTGCCAGCAGTTTATTTGGGACATCCTACGAGCAGTACTTC	CASSLFGTSYEQYF
TRBJ2-1	15	TRBV10-3	-	-	TGTGCCATCGGCAAGGAGTTAAGCTCCTACAATGAGCAGTTCTTC	CAIGKELSSYNEQFF
TRBJ1-1	13	TRBV18	few	TRBD1	TGTGCCAGCTCACCAGTGACAGGGATCGAGGCTTTCTTT	CASSPVTGIEAFF
TRBJ2-7	13	TRBV29-1	-	TRBD1	TGCAGTGTCCCCCTTCAGGGGGCTAGCGAGCAGTACTTC	CSVPLQGASEQYF
TRBJ1-5	13	TRBV10-3	-	-	TGTGCCATCAGCGAGGGGGGGAATCAGCCCCAGCATTTT	CAISEGGNQPQHF
TRBJ1-6	15	TRBV7-6	medium-sized	-	TGTGCCAGCAGCTTAGCGCGGGTCGCGGGCTCACCCCTCCACTTT	CASSLARVAGSPLHF
TRBJ2-1	16	TRBV7-6	medium-sized	TRBD1	TGTGCCAGCAGCTTAGCGGAAGGGGGCGGGTACAATGAGCAGTTCTTC	CASSLAEGGGYNEQFF
TRBJ2-7	15	TRBV5-1	-	TRBD2	TGCGCCAGCAGCTTGCTGCCGGGAGGGGCCTACGAGCAGTACTTC	CASSLLPGGAYEQYF
TRBJ2-2	18	TRBV19	-	TRBD2	TGTGCCAGTAGTCAATTCTCAGCGGGGGGGCCGGACACCGGGGAGCTGTTTTTT	CASSQFSAGGPDTGELFF
TRBJ1-2	12	TRBV29-1	-	-	TGCAGTGCTAGAGATTCAACAGTAGGCTACACCTTC	CSARDSTVGYTF
TRBJ2-1	12	TRBV19	few	-	TGTGCCAGTAGTGAGTACTACAATGAGCAGTTCTTC	CASSEYYNEQFF
TRBJ1-6	14	TRBV6-5	few	TRBD1	TGTGCCAGCAGTTACTCGACAGGGAATTCACCCCTCCACTTT	CASSYSTGNSPLHF
TRBJ1-1	13	TRBV11-3	-	-	TGTGCCAGCAGCTCCCAGGGCTCGATTGGGGCTTTCTTT	CASSSQGSIGAFF